Sequencing of this T cell receptor (beta chain) was carried out in a study of shared clonotypes between healthy human individuals. Sequencing was performed with immunoSEQ multiplex PCR; in TCRdb, only in-frame clones are kept and a portion is missing. This sample has over a million clones, with under 80% found just once. A remark on this clone: In the same sample, other DNA sequences code for this CDR3.

CDR1 is SGHRS and CDR2 is YFSETQ in the germline V gene. The CDR3 sequence is 14 residues long. V gave up 4 bases and J gave up 1 base, with 8 bases separating them. The sequence was obtained from a man aged 18 to 35 in good health. The V call is TRBV5-1, the J call TRBJ1-4; D not resolved. The sample consisted of memory CD4+ T cells sorted from blood. The sample's subset: CD45RA-negative fraction. The CDR3 sequence: CASSPGGTNEKLFF. CDR3 in DNA: TGCGCCAGCAGCCCCGGAGGAACTAATGAAAAACTGTTTTTT.